The clone carrying this T cell receptor beta chain appeared a few times. This entry belongs to a study of cytomegalovirus exposure and HLA in healthy donors. PCR involved 60 Vbeta and 13 Jbeta primers. Using immunoSEQ multiplex PCR, the repertoire was profiled, and TCRdb retains in-frame clones only, with some absent. The sample records about 160,000 clones, 60% to 85% being singletons. Sequences were obtained from PBMCs. This receptor was obtained from a woman between 45 and 65 years old in good health and CMV-seropositive.

The CDR3 sequence is CASSPQGANYEQYF. Written as DNA, the CDR3 is TGTGCCAGCTCACCCCAGGGGGCAAACTACGAGCAGTACTTC. The rearrangement links TRBV18 to TRBJ2-7, with 8 bases matching TRBD1. Looked up from germline, CDR1 is KGHSH and CDR2 is LQKENI. This CDR3 spans 14 amino acids. With V trimmed by 3 bases and J by 3 bases, 4 bases remained unmatched.